This T cell receptor beta chain is drawn from a study of T cell responses to AZD1222 COVID-19 vaccine. Study conclusions and caveats: Most donors were white British, females outnumbered males, and clonal diversity was possibly underestimated. Seropositive AZD1222 recipients at baseline numbered only 5 to 7. Nearly half of spike-specific TCRs reportedly target variant regions that are unmutated in the B.1.351 and B.1.1.7 variants.

This clone showed up just a few times. Its antigen is not known. The data were produced by immunoSEQ multiplex PCR, yet TCRdb's version contains in-frame clones alone and is incomplete. The sample has around 70,000 clones, 85% to 90% seen once; the top ten hold less than 9.5%. The origin of this receptor is an adult in good health. The specimen was peripheral blood, collected on day 0 of AZD1222 vaccination.

The DNA of the CDR3 is TGTGCCAGCAGCTTCAGGGTAGTAGATACCGGGGAGCTGTTTTTT. It translates to CASSFRVVDTGELFF. The chain links TRBV5-5 to TRBJ2-2; possible D gene TRBD1, 5 bases. The CDR3 runs to 15 residues. Trimming removed 2 bases from V and 5 bases from J, with 13 bases in between. Germline CDR1 SGHKS, CDR2 YYEKEE (reference sequence).